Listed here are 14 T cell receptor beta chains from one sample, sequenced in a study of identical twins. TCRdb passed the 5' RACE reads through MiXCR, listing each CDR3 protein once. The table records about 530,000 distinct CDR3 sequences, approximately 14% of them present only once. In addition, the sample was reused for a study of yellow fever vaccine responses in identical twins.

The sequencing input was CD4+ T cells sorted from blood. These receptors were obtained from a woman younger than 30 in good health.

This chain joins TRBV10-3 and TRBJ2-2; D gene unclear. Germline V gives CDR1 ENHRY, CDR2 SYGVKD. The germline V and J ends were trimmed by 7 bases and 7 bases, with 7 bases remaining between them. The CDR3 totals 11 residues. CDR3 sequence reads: CAITAYGELFF. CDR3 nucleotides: TGTGCCATCACTGCCTACGGGGAGCTGTTTTTT.

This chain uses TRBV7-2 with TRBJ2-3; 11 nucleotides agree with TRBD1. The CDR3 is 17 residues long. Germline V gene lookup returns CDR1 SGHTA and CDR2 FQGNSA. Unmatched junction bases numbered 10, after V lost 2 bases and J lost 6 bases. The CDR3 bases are TGTGCCAGCAGCTTATCGCCAGGACAGGGGGCCGCGGATACGCAGTATTTT. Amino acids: CASSLSPGQGAADTQYF.

The CDR3 protein is CSSPGLISNEQFF. The CDR3 DNA sequence: TGCAGTAGCCCGGGACTAATCTCCAATGAGCAGTTCTTC. V is TRBV20-1 and J is TRBJ2-1; 7 nucleotides agree with TRBD2. The CDR3 totals 13 residues. Germline CDR1 is DFQATT and CDR2 is SNEGSKA (reference sequence). V shed 8 bases, J shed 6 bases, and the junction held 10 bases outside the gene matches.

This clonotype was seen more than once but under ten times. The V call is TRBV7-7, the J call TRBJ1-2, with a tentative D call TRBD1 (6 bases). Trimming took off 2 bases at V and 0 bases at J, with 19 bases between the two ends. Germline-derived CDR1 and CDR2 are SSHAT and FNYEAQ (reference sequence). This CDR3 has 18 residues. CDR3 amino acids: CASSLRRGRELANYGYTF. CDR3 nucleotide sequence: TGTGCCAGCAGCTTACGTAGGGGGAGGGAGCTAGCTAACTATGGCTACACCTTC.

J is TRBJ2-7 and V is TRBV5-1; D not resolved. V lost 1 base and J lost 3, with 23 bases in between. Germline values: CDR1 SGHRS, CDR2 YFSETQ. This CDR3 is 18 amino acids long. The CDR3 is CASSLSRLTVPTRYEQYF. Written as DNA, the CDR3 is TGCGCCAGCAGCTTGAGCAGGCTAACGGTGCCGACTCGCTACGAGCAGTACTTC.

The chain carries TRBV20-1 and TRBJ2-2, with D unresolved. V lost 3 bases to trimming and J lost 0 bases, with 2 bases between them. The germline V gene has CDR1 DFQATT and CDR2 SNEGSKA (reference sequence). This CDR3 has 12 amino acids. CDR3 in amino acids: CSARPNTGELFF. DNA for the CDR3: TGCAGTGCTAGGCCGAACACCGGGGAGCTGTTTTTT.

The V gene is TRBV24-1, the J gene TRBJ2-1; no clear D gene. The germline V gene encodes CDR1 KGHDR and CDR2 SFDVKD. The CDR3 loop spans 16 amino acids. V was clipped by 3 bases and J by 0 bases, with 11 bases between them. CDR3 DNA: TGTGCCACCAGTGATCGGAAACAGAGCTCCTACAATGAGCAGTTCTTC. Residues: CATSDRKQSSYNEQFF.

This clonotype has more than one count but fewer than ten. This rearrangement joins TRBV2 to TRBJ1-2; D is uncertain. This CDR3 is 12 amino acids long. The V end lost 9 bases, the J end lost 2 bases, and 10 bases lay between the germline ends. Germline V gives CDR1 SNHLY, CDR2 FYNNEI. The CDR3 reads CASVRENYGYTF. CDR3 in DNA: TGTGCCAGTGTCCGGGAGAACTATGGCTACACCTTC.

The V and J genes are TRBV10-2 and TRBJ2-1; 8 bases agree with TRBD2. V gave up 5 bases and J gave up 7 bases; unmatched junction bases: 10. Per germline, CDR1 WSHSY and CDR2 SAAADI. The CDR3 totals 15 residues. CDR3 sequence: CASSYQAGVGNEQFF. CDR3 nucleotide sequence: TGCGCCAGCAGTTACCAAGCGGGAGTAGGGAATGAGCAGTTCTTC.

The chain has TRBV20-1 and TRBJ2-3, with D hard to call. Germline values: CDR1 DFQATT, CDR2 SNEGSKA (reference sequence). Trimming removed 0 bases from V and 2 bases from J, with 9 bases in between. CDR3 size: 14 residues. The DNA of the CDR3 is TGCAGTGCTAGAGATAATCCGCTCACAGATACGCAGTATTTT. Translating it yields CSARDNPLTDTQYF.

The CDR3 nucleotides are TGTGCCAGCAGTTACGTGGGACTAACGTTCGGGGACGAGCAGTACGTC. Its protein product is CASSYVGLTFGDEQYV. This chain joins TRBV6-2 or TRBV6-3 and TRBJ2-7, with 7 nucleotides matching TRBD2. Trimming removed 2 bases from V and 5 bases from J; junction bases left unmatched: 12. CDR1 is MNHEY and CDR2 is SVGEGT in the germline V gene. This CDR3 has 16 residues.

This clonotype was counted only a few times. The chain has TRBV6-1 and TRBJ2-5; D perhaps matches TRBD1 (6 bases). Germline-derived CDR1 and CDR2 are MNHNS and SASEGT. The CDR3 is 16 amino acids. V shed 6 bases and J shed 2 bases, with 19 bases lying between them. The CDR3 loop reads CASRRGTRGPQETQYF. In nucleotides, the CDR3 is TGTGCCAGCAGGCGAGGGACACGGGGACCACAAGAGACCCAGTACTTC.

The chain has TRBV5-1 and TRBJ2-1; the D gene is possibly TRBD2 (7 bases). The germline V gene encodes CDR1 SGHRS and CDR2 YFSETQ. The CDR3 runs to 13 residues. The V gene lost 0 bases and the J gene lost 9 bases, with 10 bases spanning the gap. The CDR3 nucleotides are TGCGCCAGCAGCTTGGACAGGGAGGGTGAGCAGTTCTTC. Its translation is CASSLDREGEQFF.

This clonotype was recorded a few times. The CDR3 reads CASSRGQGSQRVYNEQFF. The DNA for the CDR3 is TGTGCCAGCAGTCGAGGACAGGGGTCTCAGAGGGTCTACAATGAGCAGTTCTTC. The chain has TRBV11-2 and TRBJ2-1, with TRBD1 matching over 9 bases. Germline CDR1 reads SGHAT; CDR2 reads FQNNGV. The CDR3 runs 18 residues. With 6 bases clipped from V and 3 bases from J, the junction kept 15 bases outside the gene matches.